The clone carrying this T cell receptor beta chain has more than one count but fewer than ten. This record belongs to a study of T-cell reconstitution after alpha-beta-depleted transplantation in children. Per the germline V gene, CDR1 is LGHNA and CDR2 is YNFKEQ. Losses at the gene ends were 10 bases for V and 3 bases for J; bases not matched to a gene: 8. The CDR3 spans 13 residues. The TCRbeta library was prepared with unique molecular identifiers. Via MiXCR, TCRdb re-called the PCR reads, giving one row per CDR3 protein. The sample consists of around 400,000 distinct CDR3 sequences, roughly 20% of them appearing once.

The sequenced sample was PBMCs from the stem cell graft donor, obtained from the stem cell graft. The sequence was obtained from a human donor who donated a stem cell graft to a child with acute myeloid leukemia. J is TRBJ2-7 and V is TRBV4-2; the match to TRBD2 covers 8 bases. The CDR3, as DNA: TGTGCCAAGTATAGCGGGACCCTCTACGAGCAGTACTTC. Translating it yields CAKYSGTLYEQYF.